This is a list of T cell receptor beta chains from one sample in a study of cytomegalovirus exposure and HLA in healthy donors. TCRdb keeps only in-frame clones here, not all; method: immunoSEQ multiplex PCR. The sample consists of 150,000 or so clones, roughly 66% of them appearing once. Sequenced material: PBMCs. The receptors here all came from a woman aged 18-29 years in good health and CMV-seronegative. The CDR3 runs from the conserved cysteine through the conserved F or W. Each record gives: clone size, D gene, V gene, J gene, CDR3 DNA, CDR3 protein. A D gene is named only where the DNA matches it firmly. Not all rows give a size; the values are once, few, many and, for expanded clones, a class.

clone size: .
D gene: .
V gene: TRBV5-4
J gene: TRBJ1-2
CDR3 DNA: TGTGCCAGCAGCTTGGAGGGGGTTTATGGCTACACCTTC
CDR3 protein: CASSLEGVYGYTF

clone size: .
D gene: TRBD1
V gene: TRBV4-3
J gene: TRBJ1-4
CDR3 DNA: TGCGCCAGCAGCCGGCAGACAGGGGACAATGAAAAACTGTTTTTT
CDR3 protein: CASSRQTGDNEKLFF

clone size: once
D gene: .
V gene: TRBV2
J gene: TRBJ1-1
CDR3 DNA: TGTGCCAGCTGGGTAGCGACAACGGGTAGCACTGAAGCTTTCTTT
CDR3 protein: CASWVATTGSTEAFF

clone size: .
D gene: .
V gene: TRBV9
J gene: TRBJ2-6
CDR3 DNA: TGTGCCAGCAGCGTCTTCTTGGGCAGCTCTGGGGCCAACGTCCTGACTTTC
CDR3 protein: CASSVFLGSSGANVLTF

clone size: .
D gene: .
V gene: TRBV10-3
J gene: TRBJ1-5
CDR3 DNA: TGTGCCATCAAAGGGGGATTCGGGCAGCCCCAGCATTTT
CDR3 protein: CAIKGGFGQPQHF

clone size: .
D gene: .
V gene: TRBV9
J gene: TRBJ2-1
CDR3 DNA: TGTGCCAGCAGCTACATAAGCAATGAGCAGTTCTTC
CDR3 protein: CASSYISNEQFF

clone size: .
D gene: TRBD1
V gene: TRBV6-5
J gene: TRBJ1-4
CDR3 DNA: TGTGCCAGCAGTTACAGTTTGGGACAGAGTAATGAAAAACTGTTTTTT
CDR3 protein: CASSYSLGQSNEKLFF

clone size: .
D gene: TRBD2
V gene: TRBV15
J gene: TRBJ2-1
CDR3 DNA: TGTGCCACCAGCAGAAGCGGGTGGTCCAACGGGAGGGACAATGAGCAGCTCTTC
CDR3 protein: CATSRSGWSNGRDNEQLF

clone size: .
D gene: .
V gene: TRBV28
J gene: TRBJ1-3
CDR3 DNA: TGTGCCAGCAGTTGGGGCAGGGCTGGAAACACCATATATTTT
CDR3 protein: CASSWGRAGNTIYF

clone size: .
D gene: TRBD1
V gene: TRBV7-2
J gene: TRBJ1-2
CDR3 DNA: TGTGCCAGCAGCGCCATTGGGGGGGACAGGGTTGGAGGCTACACCTTC
CDR3 protein: CASSAIGGDRVGGYTF

clone size: .
D gene: TRBD1
V gene: TRBV9
J gene: TRBJ2-3
CDR3 DNA: TGTGCCAGCAGCGAGGGACAGGGGAGGAGCACAGATACGCAGTATTTT
CDR3 protein: CASSEGQGRSTDTQYF

clone size: .
D gene: .
V gene: TRBV10-3
J gene: TRBJ2-6
CDR3 DNA: TGTGCCATCAGCCTACAGGTGGATGCCGTCCTGACTTTC
CDR3 protein: CAISLQVDAVLTF

clone size: .
D gene: TRBD2
V gene: TRBV7-6
J gene: TRBJ2-1
CDR3 DNA: TGTGCCAGCAGCTTAGCGGGGGGGTCGGATGAGCAGTTCTTC
CDR3 protein: CASSLAGGSDEQFF

clone size: many
D gene: .
V gene: TRBV6-1
J gene: TRBJ1-1
CDR3 DNA: TGTGCCAGCAGTGAGTCAGGGGAGAGGAACACTGAAGCTTTCTTT
CDR3 protein: CASSESGERNTEAFF

clone size: few
D gene: TRBD1
V gene: TRBV4-3
J gene: TRBJ1-3
CDR3 DNA: TGCGCCAGCAGCCAACGAGCGATGGGACAGGGGGGAAACACCATATATTTT
CDR3 protein: CASSQRAMGQGGNTIYF

clone size: few
D gene: TRBD1
V gene: TRBV10-3
J gene: TRBJ2-5
CDR3 DNA: TGTGCCATCAGTGCACAGGGGTCAGCAGAGACCCAGTACTTC
CDR3 protein: CAISAQGSAETQYF

clone size: .
D gene: TRBD2
V gene: TRBV27
J gene: TRBJ2-1
CDR3 DNA: TGTGCCAGCAGTACCCTGGCTAGCGGCTACAATGAGCAGTTCTTC
CDR3 protein: CASSTLASGYNEQFF